The rows below give T cell receptor beta chains drawn from one sample of a study of CXCR3-negative and CXCR3-positive naive CD8 T cells. TCRdb reanalyzed the 5' RACE reads and collapses them to one entry per CDR3 protein, without DNA. The table lists under 45,000 distinct CDR3 sequences, with over 12% in the top ten. Input material: memory CD8+ T cells from blood. These receptors came from a human donor in good health. Some clones in this sample may be carry-over from other donors' samples. CDR3s include the opening cysteine and the closing phenylalanine or tryptophan.

V	J	CDR3
TRBV27	TRBJ2-3	CASSSPGQQKNTQYF
TRBV15	TRBJ1-4	CATSRDGGQGAEKLFF
TRBV7-9	TRBJ2-7	CASSNRDTPYEQYF
TRBV7-9	TRBJ1-5	CASSVLGGNQPQHF
TRBV12-3/TRBV12-4	TRBJ2-1	CASNPAGSIYNEQFF
TRBV28	TRBJ2-1	CASSSPLAGSSYNEQFF
TRBV7-9	TRBJ2-1	CASSSVQDWNNEQFF
TRBV7-2	TRBJ2-7	CASSFLGTAYEQYF
TRBV28	TRBJ2-6	CASGPGDSGANVLTF
TRBV29-1	TRBJ2-3	CSVDGLAGDTDTQYF